This T cell receptor (beta chain) is from a study of cytomegalovirus exposure and HLA in healthy donors. Study context: Around 190 million T cells yielded 100 million or so unique TCR beta sequences, as an earlier analysis found.

PCR primers comprised 60 Vbeta and 13 Jbeta primers. Libraries were prepared by immunoSEQ multiplex PCR; TCRdb keeps only in-frame clonotypes and omits some of them. The sample lists 100,000 to 150,000 clones; about 82% were seen once. The CDR3 is made up of 15 amino acids. CDR1 LNHNV and CDR2 YYDKDF come from the germline V gene (reference sequence). Trimming shortened V by 0 bases and J by 5 bases, and 13 bases separated the two germline ends. This clone was picked up one time. The TCR comes from a boy between 10 and 17 years old in good health and CMV-seronegative. Material for sequencing was PBMCs. V and J are TRBV15 and TRBJ1-2; D is ambiguous. The CDR3 DNA follows: TGTGCCACCAGCAGAGATCGTTCGTCCGCGTATGGCTACACCTTC. It specifies CATSRDRSSAYGYTF.